This is a list of T cell receptor beta chains from one sample in a study of blood T cell repertoires in COVID-19. Clones were read by immunoSEQ multiplex PCR, and TCRdb kept only the in-frame ones, dropping some. This table has over 350,000 clones, approximately 90% appearing once. Sequences were obtained from PBMCs or T cells enriched from blood (not recorded which). These TCRs come from a woman in her late teens or twenties with acute COVID-19. Both conserved end residues are part of each CDR3. The order of the fields is J gene, V gene, D gene, clone size, CDR3 protein, CDR3 DNA. The D gene is left open where the match is weak. Expanded clones get a size class; other rows say once, few or many, or leave the size out.

TRBJ2-5	TRBV27	-	once	CASSIGGGVETQYF	TGTGCCAGCAGTATCGGCGGAGGGGTAGAGACCCAGTACTTC
TRBJ2-7	TRBV7-2	TRBD2	-	CASSLVMASGRLDTYEQYF	TGTGCCAGCAGCTTAGTTATGGCTAGCGGGAGGCTAGACACCTACGAGCAGTACTTC
TRBJ2-1	TRBV4-1	-	-	CASSQDYRNPTYNEQFF	TGCGCCAGCAGCCAAGATTACAGAAATCCGACCTACAATGAGCAGTTCTTC
TRBJ1-1	TRBV20-1	-	-	CSAPRGEAFF	TGCAGTGCCCCAAGGGGTGAAGCTTTCTTT
TRBJ1-2	TRBV5-5	-	-	CASSLTVSNSYGYTF	TGTGCCAGCAGCTTGACAGTATCTAACTCCTATGGCTACACCTTC
TRBJ2-5	TRBV5-1	-	-	CASSLGVSQETQYF	TGCGCCAGCAGCTTGGGTGTCTCTCAAGAGACCCAGTACTTC
TRBJ2-1	TRBV29-1	-	-	CSVTGSYNEQFF	TGCAGCGTTACGGGCTCCTACAATGAGCAGTTCTTC
TRBJ1-2	TRBV6-5	-	-	CASSPVNYGYTF	TGTGCCAGCAGTCCGGTCAACTATGGCTACACCTTC
TRBJ2-3	TRBV6-5	TRBD2	-	CASSYGLAGATDTQYF	TGTGCCAGCAGTTACGGACTAGCGGGAGCCACAGATACGCAGTATTTT
TRBJ2-5	TRBV7-9	-	-	CASSRGSGVQETQYF	TGTGCCAGCAGTCGAGGGTCAGGGGTTCAAGAGACCCAGTACTTC
TRBJ1-2	TRBV28	TRBD1	-	CATNLDRGYGYTF	TGTGCCACCAACCTCGACAGGGGGTATGGCTACACCTTC
TRBJ1-4	TRBV7-2	-	once	CASSSTGSTNEKLFF	TGTGCCAGCAGCTCCACAGGGTCAACTAATGAAAAACTGTTTTTT
TRBJ2-7	TRBV11-2	TRBD2	-	CASSSLKFSGGSSGEQYF	TGTGCCAGCAGCTCCCTCAAATTTAGCGGGGGGTCCTCTGGGGAGCAGTACTTC
TRBJ1-4	TRBV4-2	-	-	CASSQDYSSDGKLFF	TGTGCCAGCAGCCAAGACTATTCATCTGATGGAAAACTGTTTTTT
TRBJ2-1	TRBV7-2	-	-	CASSLARANEQFF	TGTGCCAGCAGCTTAGCCAGGGCCAATGAGCAGTTCTTC
TRBJ1-2	TRBV9	-	-	CASSEIFGAGKLTNYGYTF	TGTGCCAGCAGCGAAATATTTGGGGCGGGAAAATTGACTAACTATGGCTACACCTTC
TRBJ2-7	TRBV7-2	TRBD2	once	CASSFSGSYEQYF	TGTGCCAGCAGCTTTAGCGGGAGTTACGAGCAGTACTTC
TRBJ2-5	TRBV24-1	TRBD2	-	CATSDRGEGETQYF	TGTGCCACCAGTGACCGCGGGGAGGGGGAGACCCAGTACTTC